A selection of T cell receptor beta chains follows, all from one sample in a study of T cells in Graves' hyperthyroidism and ophthalmopathy. TCRdb processed the multiplex PCR reads anew with MiXCR; each CDR3 protein has one entry. The sample lists hundreds of thousands of distinct CDR3 sequences, more than 15% occurring once. The specimen sequenced was blood. Receptors originate from a woman aged 40 to 50 with Graves' ophthalmopathy. Both conserved end residues are part of each CDR3. Fields, in order: V gene, D gene, J gene, clone size, CDR3 protein, CDR3 DNA. The D gene is left open where the match is weak. Rows may omit the clone size; those that give it use once, few, many or a size class.

TRBV7-8	.	TRBJ2-7	few	CASSLGQALYEQYF	TGTGCCAGCAGCTTAGGGCAGGCACTCTACGAGCAGTACTTC
TRBV3-1	.	TRBJ2-1	many	CASSQDLTYNEQFF	TGTGCCAGCAGCCAAGACCTGACCTACAATGAGCAGTTCTTC
TRBV14	TRBD2	TRBJ2-7	.	CASSQVWGGSYEQYF	TGTGCCAGCAGCCAAGTCTGGGGGGGGTCCTACGAGCAGTACTTC
TRBV29-1	.	TRBJ2-3	few	CSVEWAGSTDTQYF	TGCAGCGTTGAATGGGCGGGGAGCACAGATACGCAGTATTTT
TRBV18	.	TRBJ1-2	.	CASSPANDYGYTF	TGTGCCAGCTCACCTGCCAACGACTATGGCTACACCTTC
TRBV3-1	.	TRBJ1-5	.	CASSQGVLNQPQHF	TGTGCCAGCAGCCAAGGGGTCCTCAATCAGCCCCAGCATTTT
TRBV2	.	TRBJ1-1	many	CASTLLRSGGAFF	TGTGCCAGCACCCTCCTTCGGTCAGGAGGAGCTTTCTTT
TRBV11-2	TRBD2	TRBJ2-3	many	CASSFNSGNPTDTQYF	TGTGCCAGCAGCTTTAATAGCGGGAACCCCACAGATACGCAGTATTTT
TRBV20-1	.	TRBJ2-7	many	CSAGAERGLNYEQYF	TGCAGTGCTGGAGCAGAAAGGGGATTGAACTACGAGCAGTACTTC
TRBV7-3	.	TRBJ1-1	.	CASSLGRENTKAFF	TGTGCCAGCAGCTTAGGTAGGGAAAACACTAAAGCTTTCTTT
TRBV5-1	.	TRBJ2-7	few	CASSLSRGGDEQYF	TGCGCCAGCAGCTTGTCTCGGGGCGGCGACGAGCAGTACTTC
TRBV9	.	TRBJ2-5	.	CASSSRRGWGETQYF	TGTGCCAGCAGCAGTAGACGGGGCTGGGGGGAGACCCAGTACTTC
TRBV20-1	.	TRBJ2-7	few	CSAREATPNSYEQYF	TGCAGTGCTAGAGAAGCCACCCCAAACTCCTACGAGCAGTACTTC
TRBV27	TRBD2	TRBJ2-7	.	CASSPAGAMNEQYF	TGTGCCAGCAGCCCAGCGGGAGCGATGAACGAGCAGTACTTC
TRBV3-1	.	TRBJ2-1	many	CASSPTTGYNEQFF	TGTGCCAGCAGCCCCACTACCGGTTACAATGAGCAGTTCTTC
TRBV2	TRBD2	TRBJ2-1	many	CASSEGGGNEQFF	TGTGCCAGCAGTGAAGGGGGGGGCAATGAGCAGTTCTTC
TRBV2	.	TRBJ2-1	many	CASSGRPRGPSSYNEQFF	TGTGCCAGCAGCGGACGACCCCGGGGCCCTAGCTCCTACAATGAGCAGTTCTTC
TRBV28	TRBD2	TRBJ2-7	many	CASSRSGTRRYEQYF	TGTGCCAGCAGCCGGTCCGGGACTAGAAGGTACGAGCAGTACTTC
TRBV20-1	TRBD1	TRBJ1-2	.	CSAIETGTEDSTF	TGCAGTGCTATTGAAACCGGGACAGAGGATTCCACCTTC
TRBV20-1	.	TRBJ1-5	.	CSATGRLLEPQHF	TGCAGTGCAACCGGACGGCTTTTAGAACCCCAGCATTTT
TRBV5-1	.	TRBJ2-7	many	CASSLDGPDYEQYF	TGCGCCAGCAGCTTGGACGGCCCCGATTACGAGCAGTACTTC
TRBV19	.	TRBJ2-2	.	CASSMYPGRTGELFF	TGTGCCAGTAGTATGTACCCGGGAAGGACCGGGGAGCTGTTTTTT
TRBV18	TRBD1	TRBJ2-7	.	CASSIDRDEQYF	TGTGCCAGCTCAATCGACAGGGACGAGCAGTACTTC
TRBV6-1	.	TRBJ1-4	many	CASSLKRPSKGEKLFF	TGTGCCAGCAGTCTGAAAAGACCGTCGAAGGGGGAAAAACTGTTTTTT
TRBV13	TRBD1	TRBJ2-4	.	CASSNRDRPPLNIQYF	TGTGCCAGCAGCAACCGGGACAGGCCCCCTTTAAACATTCAGTACTTC
TRBV7-9	.	TRBJ1-1	.	CASSFGQMETFF	TGTGCCAGCAGCTTCGGACAGATGGAAACTTTCTTT
TRBV5-4	TRBD2	TRBJ2-5	.	CASSHRTSEETQYF	TGTGCCAGCAGCCATAGGACTAGCGAAGAGACCCAGTACTTC
TRBV10-3	TRBD2	TRBJ2-7	few	CANPTSPLSYEQYF	TGTGCCAACCCGACTAGCCCACTCTCCTACGAGCAGTACTTC
TRBV7-2	.	TRBJ1-1	.	CASSFGGGLNQAFF	TGTGCCAGCAGCTTCGGAGGGGGGCTTAATCAAGCTTTCTTT
TRBV11-2	TRBD2	TRBJ2-1	.	CASSPRGAGGWTKKFF	TGTGCCAGCAGCCCCAGGGGTGCGGGAGGGTGGACAAAGAAGTTCTTC
TRBV9	.	TRBJ2-1	few	CASSVEPLDRGYNEQFF	TGTGCCAGCAGCGTAGAGCCCCTGGACCGGGGGTACAATGAGCAGTTCTTC
TRBV27	TRBD1	TRBJ2-3	.	CASSEPGQGFTDTQYF	TGTGCCAGCAGTGAACCGGGACAGGGGTTCACAGATACGCAGTATTTT
TRBV20-1	TRBD1	TRBJ1-1	few	CSARDFLPGQGIFVVTEAFF	TGCAGTGCTAGAGATTTCTTACCGGGACAGGGGATATTTGTGGTGACTGAAGCTTTCTTT
TRBV11-2	.	TRBJ2-7	.	CASSLIDGPYEQYF	TGTGCCAGCAGCTTAATTGACGGGCCTTACGAGCAGTACTTC
TRBV11-2	TRBD2	TRBJ2-1	few	CASSLTLLAGDHEQFF	TGTGCCAGCAGCTTAACCCTACTAGCGGGAGATCATGAGCAGTTCTTC
TRBV19	.	TRBJ1-6	.	CASKGTSDTTNSPLHF	TGTGCCAGTAAAGGGACATCCGATACCACGAATTCACCCCTCCACTTT
TRBV28	.	TRBJ1-5	many	CASSSQNQPQHF	TGTGCCAGCAGTTCCCAAAATCAGCCCCAGCATTTT
TRBV20-1	TRBD2	TRBJ2-1	few	CSARAGGNYEQFF	TGCAGTGCTAGAGCGGGGGGGAACTATGAGCAGTTCTTC
TRBV20-1	TRBD2	TRBJ2-2	many	CSARVLAGNTGELFF	TGCAGTGCTAGAGTACTAGCGGGGAACACCGGGGAGCTGTTTTTT
TRBV6-1	TRBD1	TRBJ1-2	few	CASSELGTGGSYGYTF	TGTGCCAGCAGTGAACTCGGGACAGGGGGCAGTTATGGCTACACCTTC
TRBV6-1	.	TRBJ2-3	.	CASSRGTTYTDTQYF	TGTGCCAGCAGCCGCGGGACAACGTACACAGATACGCAGTATTTT
TRBV3-1	.	TRBJ1-3	many	CASSQDRNTIYF	TGTGCCAGCAGCCAAGATCGGAACACCATATATTTT
TRBV20-1	.	TRBJ1-5	.	CSAKGTGPNQPQHF	TGCAGTGCTAAAGGAACAGGACCCAATCAGCCCCAGCATTTT
TRBV7-2	.	TRBJ2-6	.	CASSPRWQAFSGANVLTF	TGTGCCAGCAGCCCAAGGTGGCAGGCGTTCTCTGGGGCCAACGTCCTGACTTTC
TRBV2	.	TRBJ1-2	many	CASSVLGQEGYTF	TGTGCCAGCAGTGTTCTGGGGCAGGAGGGCTACACCTTC
TRBV12-3/TRBV12-4	.	TRBJ2-1	many	CASSLREARNEQFF	TGTGCCAGCAGTTTGAGGGAAGCTAGGAATGAGCAGTTCTTC
TRBV20-1	.	TRBJ2-3	many	CSATLGNPWDTQYF	TGCAGTGCCACACTCGGGAACCCGTGGGATACGCAGTATTTT
TRBV28	TRBD2	TRBJ2-1	many	CASNSGGPPYNEQFF	TGTGCCAGCAACTCGGGAGGGCCCCCCTACAATGAGCAGTTCTTC
TRBV5-1	.	TRBJ1-1	.	CASRFQKMNTEAFF	TGCGCCAGCAGATTTCAGAAGATGAACACTGAAGCTTTCTTT
TRBV28	.	TRBJ2-5	many	CASSPYDGRSEETQYF	TGTGCCAGCAGCCCTTATGATGGGCGCTCGGAAGAGACCCAGTACTTC
TRBV4-1	.	TRBJ2-3	.	CASSQGGLTSPKSDTQYF	TGCGCCAGCAGCCAAGGAGGGTTAACTAGCCCTAAGTCCGATACGCAGTATTTT